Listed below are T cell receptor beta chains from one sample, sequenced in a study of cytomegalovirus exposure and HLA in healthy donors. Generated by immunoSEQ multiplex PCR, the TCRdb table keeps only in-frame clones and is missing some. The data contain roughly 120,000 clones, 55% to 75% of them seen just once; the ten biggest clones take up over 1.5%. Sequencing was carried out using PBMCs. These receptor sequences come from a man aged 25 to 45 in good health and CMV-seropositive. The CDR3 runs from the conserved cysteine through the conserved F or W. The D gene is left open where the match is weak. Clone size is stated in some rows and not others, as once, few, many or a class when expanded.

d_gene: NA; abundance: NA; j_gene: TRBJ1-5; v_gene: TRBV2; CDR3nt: TGTGCCAGCGTCGGGGTGGAGGGCAATCAGCCCCAGCATTTT; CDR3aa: CASVGVEGNQPQHF
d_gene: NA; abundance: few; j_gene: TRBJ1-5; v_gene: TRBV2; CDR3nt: TGTGCCAGCCGACAGCAGAATAGCAATCAGCCCCAGCATTTT; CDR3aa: CASRQQNSNQPQHF
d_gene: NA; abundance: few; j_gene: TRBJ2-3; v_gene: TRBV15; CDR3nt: TGTGCCACCAGCAGATCCCGAGACAGCCGACCCATTTTT; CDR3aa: CATSRSRDSRPIF
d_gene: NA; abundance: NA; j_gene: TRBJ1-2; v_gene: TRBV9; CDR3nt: TGTGCCAGCAGAACGGGGGCGTCGGGGGGCTATGGCTACACCTTC; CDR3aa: CASRTGASGGYGYTF
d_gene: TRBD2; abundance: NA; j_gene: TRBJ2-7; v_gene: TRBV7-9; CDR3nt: TGTGCCAGCAGCTTCCAACTAGCGGGAGCCTACGAGCAGTACTTC; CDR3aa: CASSFQLAGAYEQYF
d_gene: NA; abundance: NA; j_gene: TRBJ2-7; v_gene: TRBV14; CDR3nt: TGTGCCAGCAGTGCAGGTCCCTCGCTAACCTCCTACGAGCAGTACTTC; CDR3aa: CASSAGPSLTSYEQYF
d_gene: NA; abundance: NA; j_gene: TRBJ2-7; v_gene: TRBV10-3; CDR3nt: TGTGCCATCAGTGAGTCCCCAGGGGGCCCCGGGGGGTACGAGCAGTACTTC; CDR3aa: CAISESPGGPGGYEQYF
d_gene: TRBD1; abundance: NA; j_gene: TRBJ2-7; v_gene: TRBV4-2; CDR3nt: TGTGCCAGCAGCCAAGATAGGACAGGCCTTGACTACGAGCAGTACTTC; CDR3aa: CASSQDRTGLDYEQYF
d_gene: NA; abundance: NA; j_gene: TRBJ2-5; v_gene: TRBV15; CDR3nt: TGTGCCACCAGCAGAGACTCACAGAGATTCCAAGAGACCCAGTACTTC; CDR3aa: CATSRDSQRFQETQYF
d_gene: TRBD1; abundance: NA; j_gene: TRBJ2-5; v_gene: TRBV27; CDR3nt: TGTGCCAGCAGTTTATTTGGCGGGGACAGGGGACCGCAAGAGACCCAGTACTTC; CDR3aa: CASSLFGGDRGPQETQYF
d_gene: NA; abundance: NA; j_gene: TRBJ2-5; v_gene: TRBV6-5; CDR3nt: TGTGCCAGCAGTTTAGGAGACCGGGAGACCCAGTACTTC; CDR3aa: CASSLGDRETQYF
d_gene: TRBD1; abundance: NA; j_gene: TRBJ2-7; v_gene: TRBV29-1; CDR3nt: TGCAGCGTCCGAACCCTGGTGGACAGGGGATTCCCCTACGAGCAGTACTTC; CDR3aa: CSVRTLVDRGFPYEQYF
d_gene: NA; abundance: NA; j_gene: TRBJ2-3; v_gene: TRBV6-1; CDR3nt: TGTGCCAGCAGTGAAAATCTGGCAACAGATACGCAGTATTTT; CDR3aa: CASSENLATDTQYF
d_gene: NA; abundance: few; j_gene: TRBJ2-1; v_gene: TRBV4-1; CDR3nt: TGCGCCAGCAGCCAAGGGACTGGGGAGTTCTTC; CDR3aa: CASSQGTGEFF
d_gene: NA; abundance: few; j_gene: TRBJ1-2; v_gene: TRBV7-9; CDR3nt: TGTGCCAGCAGCCCGGAGAGCGGCTATGGCTACACCTTC; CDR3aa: CASSPESGYGYTF
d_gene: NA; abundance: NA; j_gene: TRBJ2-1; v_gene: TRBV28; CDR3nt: TGTGCCAGCAGTCAGGACAACTACAATGAGCAGTTCTTC; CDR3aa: CASSQDNYNEQFF
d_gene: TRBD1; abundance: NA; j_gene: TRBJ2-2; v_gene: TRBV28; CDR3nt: TGTGCCAGCAGCCCAACGGGACAGGGGGCTTGGCTTGGGGAGCTGTTTTTT; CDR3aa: CASSPTGQGAWLGELFF
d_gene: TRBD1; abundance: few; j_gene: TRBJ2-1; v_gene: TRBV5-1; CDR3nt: TGCGCCAGCAGCTTGGCGGACGGGACAGGGGAGTTCTTC; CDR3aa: CASSLADGTGEFF
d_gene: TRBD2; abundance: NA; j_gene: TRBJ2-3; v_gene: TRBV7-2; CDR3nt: TGTGCCAGCAGCCAAAGGGGTAGCGGGACTTGGGGCACAGATACGCAGTATTTT; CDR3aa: CASSQRGSGTWGTDTQYF
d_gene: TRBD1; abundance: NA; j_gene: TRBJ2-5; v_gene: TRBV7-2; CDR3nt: TGTGCCAGCAGCCCCACCCCGGACAGGGTCGAGACCCAGTACTTC; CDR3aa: CASSPTPDRVETQYF
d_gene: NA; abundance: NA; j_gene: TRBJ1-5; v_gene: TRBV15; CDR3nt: TGTGCCACCAGCAGAGACGGACAGTCCAACTATCAGCCCCAGCATTTT; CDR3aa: CATSRDGQSNYQPQHF
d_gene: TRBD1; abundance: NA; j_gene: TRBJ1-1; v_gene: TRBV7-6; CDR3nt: TGTGCCAGCAGCCGGGACAGGGACACTGAAGCTTTCTTT; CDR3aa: CASSRDRDTEAFF
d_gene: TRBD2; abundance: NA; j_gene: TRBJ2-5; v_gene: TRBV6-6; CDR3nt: TGTGCCAGCAGTTACGAGCGGGAGGGCCAAGAGACCCAGTACTTC; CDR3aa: CASSYEREGQETQYF
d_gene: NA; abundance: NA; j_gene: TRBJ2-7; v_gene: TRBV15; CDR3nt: TGTGCCACCAGCAGAGATCAGAGGCACAGGAGCTCCTACGAGCAGTACTTC; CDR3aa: CATSRDQRHRSSYEQYF
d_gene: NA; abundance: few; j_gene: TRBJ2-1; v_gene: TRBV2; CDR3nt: TGTGCCAGCAGTGAAGGTGGCAGCTACAATGAGCAGTTCTTC; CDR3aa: CASSEGGSYNEQFF
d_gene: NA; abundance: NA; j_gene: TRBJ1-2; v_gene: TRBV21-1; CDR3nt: TGTGCCAGCAGCAAAGACCCTCCGGGAGTCAACTATGGCTACACCTTC; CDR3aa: CASSKDPPGVNYGYTF
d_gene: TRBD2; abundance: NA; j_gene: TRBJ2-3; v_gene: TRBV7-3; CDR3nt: TGTGCCAGCAGCTTAGCGGGAGTGGATACGCAGTATTTT; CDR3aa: CASSLAGVDTQYF
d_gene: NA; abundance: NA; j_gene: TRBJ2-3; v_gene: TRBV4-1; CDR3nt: TGCGCCAGCAGCCAGCTCGGGAGTTACCTCACAGATACGCAGTATTTT; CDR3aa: CASSQLGSYLTDTQYF
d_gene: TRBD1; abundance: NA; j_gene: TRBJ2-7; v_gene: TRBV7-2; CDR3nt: TGTGCCAGCAGCTTAGGTTATAGGGGGCCAGCCCCAGCCTACGAGCAGTACTTC; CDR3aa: CASSLGYRGPAPAYEQYF
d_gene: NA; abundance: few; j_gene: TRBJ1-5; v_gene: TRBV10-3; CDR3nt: TGTGCCATCATTATGGGAGTGAGCAATCAGCCCCAGCATTTT; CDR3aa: CAIIMGVSNQPQHF
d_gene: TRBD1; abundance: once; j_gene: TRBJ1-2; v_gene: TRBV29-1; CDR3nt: TGCAGCGTTGAAGCCCAGGCCTACAGGGGCGAGCCAAACGGGTATGGCTACACCTTC; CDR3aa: CSVEAQAYRGEPNGYGYTF
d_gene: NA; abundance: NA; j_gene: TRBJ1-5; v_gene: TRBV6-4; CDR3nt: TGTGCCAGCAGCTCAGTACCCAATCAGCCCCAGCATTTT; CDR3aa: CASSSVPNQPQHF
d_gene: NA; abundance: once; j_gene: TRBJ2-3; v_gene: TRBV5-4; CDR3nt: TGTGCCAGCAGCTCCAGGACTAGCACAGATACGCAGTATTTT; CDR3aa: CASSSRTSTDTQYF
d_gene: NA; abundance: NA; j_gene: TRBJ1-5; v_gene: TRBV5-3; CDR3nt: TGTGCCAGAAGCTTGTCGCACAGGGCGGGAGATCAGCCCCAGCATTTT; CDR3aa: CARSLSHRAGDQPQHF
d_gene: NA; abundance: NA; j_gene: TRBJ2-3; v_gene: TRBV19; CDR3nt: TGTGCCAGTAGTATATCTTACCTCCAGGGGCGGCCAGATACGCAGTATTTT; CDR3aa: CASSISYLQGRPDTQYF
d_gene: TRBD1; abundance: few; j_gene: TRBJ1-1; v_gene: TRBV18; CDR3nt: TGTGCCAGCTCGCCAAGGACAGGGGGCGGCACTGAAGCTTTCTTT; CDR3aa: CASSPRTGGGTEAFF
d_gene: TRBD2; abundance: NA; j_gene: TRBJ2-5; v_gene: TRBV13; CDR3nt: TGTGCCAGCAGCACCCGGACTAGCGGGAGCCAAGAGACCCAGTACTTC; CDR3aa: CASSTRTSGSQETQYF
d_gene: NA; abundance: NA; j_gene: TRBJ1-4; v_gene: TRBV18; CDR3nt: TGTGCCAGCTCACCAGTCGCAGGGGACCAGAATGAAAAACTGTTTTTT; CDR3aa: CASSPVAGDQNEKLFF